Reported below is one TCR beta chain. No cognate antigen has been identified for it. No much larger clonotype is one base removed from it; base qualities were not supplied. The sample is drawn from a study of beta chain features in type 1 diabetes (dated by TCRdb to 2016 to 2019). As for the study more broadly: Mean age, gender distribution, total cell number and subset yield were not different between patients and healthy donors. A total of roughly 100 million sorted cells were examined across all samples, and the number of cells per subset was strongly correlated with RNA yield. Whereas all 30 or so donors provided naive and central memory subsets, regulatory and stem cell-like memory subsets were isolated from just 8 patients and about 8 healthy donors. The study compared TCRB repertoires of sorted circulating CD4+ T cell subsets between recently diagnosed type 1 diabetes patients and matched healthy donors. The full study reports these points: Naive, central memory and regulatory TCRB repertoires appeared more similar among patients than among healthy donors. In all four CD4+ subsets, TCRB CDR3 length was moderately but significantly shorter in type 1 diabetes patients. Because small numbers of individuals were included in the HLA sub-analyses, any influence of HLA type on TCRB rearrangement was left unresolved. Shorter templates might have been favored by PCR, but patient and control samples were amplified and corrected together, so both groups would have been affected equally by any skew. At VDJ recombination sites, type 1 diabetes patients had fewer insertions and more deleted nucleotides, which implies abnormalities in thymic rearrangement. Sequencing cDNA rather than genomic DNA could over-represent highly expressing activated cells, although activation and CD3 levels did not differ between groups.

All of the isolated RNA was reverse transcribed with the High Capacity cDNA Reverse Transcription Kit, so expressed TCRB transcripts were sequenced. Deep immunoSEQ sequencing was performed on naive, central memory and regulatory T cell samples, with an average of approximately 4 million total reads per sample. Sorted cells were lysed in RLT buffer, and RNA was extracted using DNase-treated RNeasy Micro or Mini kits according to cell number. Each cell subset was processed separately to prevent cross-contamination, with patient and healthy donor samples processed together. The immunoSEQ multiplex PCR was used to amplify TCRB sequences from cDNA, generating 87-bp fragments that spanned the CDR3 region. Amplicons were sequenced on the Illumina HiSeq platform. The source study handled its data this way. PCR bias was corrected computationally using synthetic template baselines, and reads within Hamming distance 2 were collapsed, with unmergeable singletons discarded. By aligning reads against IMGT, V, D and J genes, CDR3 length, and insertions or deletions at six rearrangement sites were assigned. Within each subset, clonotype counts were normalized to the number of sorted cells before true diversity and Gini coefficients were calculated with the tcR R package. The overlap coefficient, calculated on TCRB nucleotide sequences, was used to quantify repertoire sharing. TCRdb took over this immuneACCESS table, retaining in-frame rearrangements with V and J assigned. Such tables are incomplete; in checked studies, under half of the missing clones stem from an unresolved V gene, and the remainder is unexplained. D and trimming come from the DNA, and the V and J calls and clone size come from that table. Here the sample has 40,000 or so clones; roughly 68% occur a single time. More than 2% of the sample goes to the ten largest clones.

Each donor gave one peripheral blood draw, about 110 mL on average, collected into heparinised tubes. A BD FACSAria II was used to sort naive, central memory, regulatory and stem cell-like memory CD4+ T cells with a panel that included CD45RO, CCR7, CD25, CD127, CD95 and CD27. A purity above 98% was achieved for all sorted populations. PBMCs were isolated immediately by Lymphoprep density gradient centrifugation and stained directly without culture. Samples were stained and sorted in pairs, with one healthy donor and one patient per experiment, so that batch effects were minimized. The source is a woman aged 18 to 35 with type 1 diabetes. Sequenced input: Tregs from blood. Explained via the paper, the cell subset or site label denotes: regulatory CD4+ T cells.

The CDR3 reads as follows: CASSRTGNTGELFF. The bases read TGTGCCAGCTCACGAACAGGGAACACCGGGGAGCTGTTTTTT. This sequence uses TRBV18 and TRBJ2-2; possibly the D gene is TRBD1, per 5 matching bases. The CDR3 runs 14 residues from the cysteine to the phenylalanine. The entry retains the CDR3 DNA only, 42 bases that are in frame from base 1. V and J lose 4 bases and 1 base, and a span of 7 bases separates them. The CDR1 and CDR2 encoded by the germline V gene are KGHSH and LQKENI.